This section outlines one T cell receptor (beta chain) sequence together with its context. This sample was taken from a study of blood T cell repertoires in COVID-19. Study as a whole: Specimens from acute and convalescent COVID-19 originated in the United States, Italy and Spain.

From germline, CDR1 is SGHTA and CDR2 FQGTGA. With 4 bases clipped from V and 1 base from J, the junction kept 6 bases outside the gene matches. The CDR3 length is 15 residues. Across 20 to 25 US areas, participants ranged in age from roughly 18 to 89 years. Cohort assignment relied on participant-reported clinical history. In the authors' workflow: Reference gene primers were amplified, and this amplification served to estimate nucleated cell counts. Profiled with immunoSEQ multiplex PCR; TCRdb holds only in-frame clones, not every one. The D gene and trimming were derived from the DNA, and the V and J assignments and clone size from that table. The sample carries 200,000 to 250,000 clones, less than 90% recorded once.

The gene calls are TRBV7-3 and TRBJ1-1; the match to TRBD1 covers 7 bases. Sequencing was carried out using PBMCs or T cells enriched from blood (not recorded which). This clonotype originated in a woman aged 25 to 39 who had recovered from COVID-19. Here the CDR3 reads CASSSRQGPNTEAFF. CDR3 DNA: TGTGCCAGCAGCTCCCGACAGGGACCGAACACTGAAGCTTTCTTT.